What follows are 3 T cell receptor beta chains derived from one specimen sequenced in a study of T-cell memory formation after mild COVID-19. Using its own MiXCR run on the 5' RACE reads, TCRdb lists one record per CDR3 protein. Of 300,000 to 400,000 distinct CDR3 sequences listed, over 10% are singletons. The sequenced material came from PBMCs or a T cell subset sorted from them (not recorded which). These receptors originate from a man between 18 and 35 years old who had mild COVID-19 (a few samples of this study predate the infection). Cell type and time point are not known.

The V call is TRBV2, the J call TRBJ2-2, with 8 positions matching TRBD1. This CDR3 spans 14 amino acids. The junction had 8 bases not matched to a gene; V was cut back by 7 bases and J by 7 bases. The germline CDR1 and CDR2 sequences are SNHLY and FYNNEI. CDR3 nucleotides: TGTGCCAGCACTCAGGGGGCTTATCTCGGGGAGCTGTTTTTT. Protein sequence: CASTQGAYLGELFF. Variable domain in full (rest from reference TRBV2 and TRBJ2-2): EPEVTQTPSHQVTQMGQEVILRCVPISNHLYFYWYRQILGQKVEFLVSFYNNEISEKSEIFDDQFSVERPDGSNFTLKIRSTKLEDSAMYFCASTQGAYLGELFFGEGSRLTVL.

The table lists this clonotype with a few counts. The chain links TRBV27 to TRBJ2-6, with D unresolved. CDR1 and CDR2 (germline): MNHEY, SMNVEV (reference sequence). V dropped 8 bases and J dropped 3 bases, with 8 bases sitting between them. The CDR3 has 13 residues. CDR3 loop: CASGLLGANVLTF. CDR3 DNA: TGTGCCAGCGGCTTGCTTGGGGCCAACGTCCTGACTTTC.

The rearrangement links TRBV12-5 to TRBJ1-1, with D possibly matching TRBD1 (5 bases). Looked up from germline, CDR1 is LGHNT and CDR2 is FRNRAP. The ends were cut back, 11 bases at V and 2 bases at J, with 12 bases in the middle. The CDR3 length is 12 residues. The CDR3 nucleotides are TGTGCTGGGGGGACGATAAACACTGAAGCTTTCTTT. Protein sequence: CAGGTINTEAFF.